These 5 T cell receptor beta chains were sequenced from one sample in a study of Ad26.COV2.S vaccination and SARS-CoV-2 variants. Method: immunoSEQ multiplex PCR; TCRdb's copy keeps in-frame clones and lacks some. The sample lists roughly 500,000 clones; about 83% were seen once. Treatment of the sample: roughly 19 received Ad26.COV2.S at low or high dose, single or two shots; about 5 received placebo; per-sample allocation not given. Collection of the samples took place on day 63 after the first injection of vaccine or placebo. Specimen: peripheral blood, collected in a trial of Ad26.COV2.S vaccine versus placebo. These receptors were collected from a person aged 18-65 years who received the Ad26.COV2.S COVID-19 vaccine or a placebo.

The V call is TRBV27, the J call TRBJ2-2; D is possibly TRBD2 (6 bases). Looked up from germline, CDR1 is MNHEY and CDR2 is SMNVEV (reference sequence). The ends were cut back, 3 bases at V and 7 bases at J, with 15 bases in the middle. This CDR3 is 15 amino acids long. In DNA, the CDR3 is TGTGCCAGCAGTTTGGGGACTCTCCGTATCGGGGAGCTGTTTTTT. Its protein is CASSLGTLRIGELFF.

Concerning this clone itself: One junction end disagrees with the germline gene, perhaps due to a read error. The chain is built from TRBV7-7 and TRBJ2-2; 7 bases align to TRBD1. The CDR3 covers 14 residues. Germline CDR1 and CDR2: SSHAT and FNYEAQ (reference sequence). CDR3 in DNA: TGTGCTAGCAGTTCGAGACAGGGTTCCGGGGAGCTGTTTTTT. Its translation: CASSSRQGSGELFF. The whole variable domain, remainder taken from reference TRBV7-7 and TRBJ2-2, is GAGVSQSPRYKVTKRGQDVTLRCDPISSHATLYWYQQALGQGPEFLTYFNYEAQPDKSGLPSDRFSAERPEGSISTLTIQRTEQRDSAMYRCASSSRQGSGELFFGEGSRLTVL.

CDR3 sequence reads: CSAIGGEFYEQYF. The CDR3 DNA sequence: TGCAGCGCCATTGGGGGGGAGTTCTACGAGCAGTACTTC. The J gene is TRBJ2-7, the V gene TRBV29-1, with TRBD2 identical over 7 bases. The CDR3 has 13 residues. CDR1 SQVTM and CDR2 ANQGSEA come from the germline V gene. The V gene end was trimmed by 7 bases and the J gene end by 3 bases; junction bases not matched to a gene: 9.

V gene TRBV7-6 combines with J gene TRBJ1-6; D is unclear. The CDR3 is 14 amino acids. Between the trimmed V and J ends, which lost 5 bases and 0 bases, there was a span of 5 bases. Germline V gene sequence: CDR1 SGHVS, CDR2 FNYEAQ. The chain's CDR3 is CASSGSSYNSPLHF. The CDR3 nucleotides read TGTGCCAGCAGCGGGAGCTCCTATAATTCACCCCTCCACTTT.

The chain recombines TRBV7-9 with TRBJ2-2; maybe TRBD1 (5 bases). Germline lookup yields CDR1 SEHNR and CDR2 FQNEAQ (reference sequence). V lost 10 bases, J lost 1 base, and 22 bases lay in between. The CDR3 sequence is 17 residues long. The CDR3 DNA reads TGTGCCACCAAAGACCTCCGTAGGACACAGAACACCGGGGAGCTGTTTTTT. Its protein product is CATKDLRRTQNTGELFF. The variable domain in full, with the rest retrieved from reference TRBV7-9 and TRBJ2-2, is DTGVSQNPRHKITKRGQNVTFRCDPISEHNRLYWYRQTLGQGPEFLTYFQNEAQLEKSRLLSDRFSAERPKGSFSTLEIQRTEQGDSAMYLCATKDLRRTQNTGELFFGEGSRLTVL.